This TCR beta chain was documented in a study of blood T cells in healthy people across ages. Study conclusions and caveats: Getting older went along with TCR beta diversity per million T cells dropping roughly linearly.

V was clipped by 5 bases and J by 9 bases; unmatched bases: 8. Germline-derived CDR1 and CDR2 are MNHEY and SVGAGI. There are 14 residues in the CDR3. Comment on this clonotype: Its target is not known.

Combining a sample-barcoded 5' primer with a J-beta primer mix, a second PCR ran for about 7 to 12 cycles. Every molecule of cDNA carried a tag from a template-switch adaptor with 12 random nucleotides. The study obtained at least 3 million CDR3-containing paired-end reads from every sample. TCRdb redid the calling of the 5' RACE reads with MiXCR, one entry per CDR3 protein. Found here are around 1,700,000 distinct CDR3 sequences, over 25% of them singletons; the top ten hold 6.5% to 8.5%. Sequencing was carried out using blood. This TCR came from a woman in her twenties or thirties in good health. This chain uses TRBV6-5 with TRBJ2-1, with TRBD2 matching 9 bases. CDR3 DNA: TGTGCCAGCAGTACGGGGCGGGGGGGCGGTGAGCAGTTCTTC. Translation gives CASSTGRGGGEQFF.